Listed below are T cell receptor beta chains from one sample, sequenced in a study of coeliac disease. Assay: immunoSEQ multiplex PCR; the TCRdb copy retains only in-frame clones and omits some. The sample holds 1,100 to 1,500 clones, over 80% seen once. Sequencing used lymphocytes from the gut lamina propria. Receptors originate from a woman younger than 35 with active celiac disease. Both conserved end residues are part of each CDR3. D genes are given only for firm matches. The listing skips clone size in some rows; elsewhere it reads once, few, many or a size class.

length,D,size,V,J,CDR3,DNA
15,-,-,TRBV7-2,TRBJ1-5,CASSLVGGLGQPQHF,TGTGCCAGCAGCCTGGTCGGGGGGCTTGGTCAGCCCCAGCATTTT
15,-,few,TRBV13,TRBJ1-3,CASSLDSSSGNTIYF,TGTGCCAGCAGCCTCGACAGCTCCTCTGGAAACACCATATATTTT
15,TRBD2,-,TRBV7-3,TRBJ2-1,CASSQAGGGDNEQFF,TGTGCCAGCAGCCAAGCGGGAGGGGGGGACAATGAGCAGTTCTTC
13,-,-,TRBV7-3,TRBJ1-1,CASSVQANTEAFF,TGTGCCAGCAGCGTTCAAGCGAACACTGAAGCTTTCTTT
13,-,-,TRBV28,TRBJ2-1,CASSFGQNDEQFF,TGTGCCAGCAGTTTCGGTCAAAACGATGAGCAGTTCTTC
12,-,-,TRBV10-3,TRBJ1-1,CAIGAGNTEAFF,TGTGCCATCGGAGCGGGGAACACTGAAGCTTTCTTT
21,TRBD1,-,TRBV10-3,TRBJ1-2,CAISPGWIGATGGVANYGYTF,TGTGCCATCAGTCCCGGGTGGATTGGAGCGACAGGGGGTGTTGCAAACTATGGCTACACCTTC
17,-,-,TRBV28,TRBJ2-1,CASSLSAGALSYNEQFF,TGTGCCAGCAGTTTATCGGCAGGGGCCCTCTCCTACAATGAGCAGTTCTTC
15,TRBD1,-,TRBV19,TRBJ2-1,CASRRDRSSYNEQFF,TGTGCCAGTAGGAGGGACAGGAGCTCCTACAATGAGCAGTTCTTC
17,TRBD2,-,TRBV28,TRBJ2-7,CASSPHGLAGGLYEQYF,TGTGCCAGCAGTCCGCACGGACTAGCGGGAGGGCTGTACGAGCAGTACTTC
18,-,once,TRBV5-8,TRBJ2-3,CASSLTLWISVPPGTQYF,TGTGCCAGCAGCTTGACGTTGTGGATCTCGGTCCCGCCGGGGACGCAGTATTTT
16,-,few,TRBV4-1,TRBJ1-5,CASSRRWEGKDQPQHF,TGCGCCAGCAGCCGAAGATGGGAGGGAAAAGATCAGCCCCAGCATTTT
14,TRBD2,-,TRBV27,TRBJ2-7,CATAWTSGHYEQYF,TGTGCCACCGCCTGGACTAGCGGCCACTACGAGCAGTACTTC
13,-,-,TRBV28,TRBJ2-1,CARRRVPYNEQFF,TGTGCCAGGCGGAGGGTACCCTACAATGAGCAGTTCTTC
15,TRBD1,-,TRBV6-1,TRBJ2-1,CASSTQTGAVDEQFF,TGTGCCAGCAGTACCCAGACAGGGGCGGTTGATGAGCAGTTCTTC
15,TRBD1,-,TRBV18,TRBJ2-7,CASSPQGQNSYEQYF,TGTGCCAGCTCGCCGCAGGGACAGAACTCCTACGAGCAGTACTTC
13,-,-,TRBV6-6,TRBJ1-6,CASSYAGNSPLHF,TGTGCCAGCAGTTATGCAGGAAATTCACCCCTCCACTTT